These 23 T cell receptor beta chains originate from one sample sequenced in a study of T cell responses to AZD1222 COVID-19 vaccine. Clones were read by immunoSEQ multiplex PCR, and TCRdb kept only the in-frame ones, dropping some. The sample shows approximately 74,000 clones, 70% to 90% of them seen only once. Source: peripheral blood, taken 28 days after the second AZD1222 dose. The receptors derive from an adult who received the AZD1222 COVID-19 vaccine.

The rearrangement joins TRBV4-1 to TRBJ2-2; possibly TRBD1 or TRBD2 for D (6 bases each). Germline CDR1 and CDR2: MGHRA and YSYEKL. With 5 bases removed from V and 3 bases from J, the gap between germline ends came to 16 bases. The CDR3 is 16 amino acids. The CDR3 nucleotides read TGCGCCAGCAGCTATTCGTATAGGGGGGACACCGGGGAGCTGTTTTTT. Its translation: CASSYSYRGDTGELFF.

This CDR3 reads CAISDDVSYEQYF. CDR3 coding DNA: TGTGCCATCAGTGATGACGTCTCCTACGAGCAGTACTTC. The chain combines TRBV10-3 with TRBJ2-7; D not resolved. Germline V gives CDR1 ENHRY, CDR2 SYGVKD. There are 13 residues in the CDR3. Trimming cost V 3 bases and J 0 bases, with 6 bases left between them.

The chain combines TRBV29-1 with TRBJ1-2, with TRBD1 matching 9 bases. J lost 6 bases, V lost 7 bases, and 9 bases had no gene match. CDR1 is SQVTM, CDR2 ANQGSEA, per germline. CDR3 length: 13 amino acids. CDR3 DNA: TGCAGCGGGACAGGGGTCCCTTCGGATGGCTACACCTTC. Encoded protein: CSGTGVPSDGYTF.

The chain combines TRBV19 with TRBJ1-2; D possibly corresponds to TRBD1 (5 bases). This CDR3 has 14 amino acids. Germline loops: CDR1 LNHDA, CDR2 SQIVND (reference sequence). V was cut by 3 bases and J by 4 bases, with 12 bases left in between. In DNA, the CDR3 is TGTGCCAGTAGTATGCGGGGACCGGGCTATGGCTACACCTTC. It specifies CASSMRGPGYGYTF.

The table lists this clone with a few counts. The V gene is TRBV12-3 or TRBV12-4, the J gene TRBJ1-5, with 7 bases fitting TRBD1. Germline trimming cut 5 bases from V and 7 bases from J; bases unmatched to any gene: 5. CDR3 size: 13 residues. DNA for the CDR3: TGTGCCAGCAGTGACAGGGTGGGACAGCCCCAGCATTTT. This gives the protein CASSDRVGQPQHF.

This chain joins TRBV29-1 and TRBJ1-4; a weak D match, TRBD1 (5 bases). CDR3 size: 14 residues. Trimming removed 2 bases from V and 8 bases from J, with 15 bases in between. CDR1 and CDR2 (germline): SQVTM, ANQGSEA. CDR3 residues: CSVESDGGREKLFF. Written as DNA, the CDR3 is TGCAGCGTTGAAAGTGACGGGGGTCGGGAAAAACTGTTTTTT.

The chain links TRBV19 to TRBJ2-1, with TRBD2 matching 14 bases. The CDR3 is 15 residues long. The germline gives CDR1 LNHDA, CDR2 SQIVND (reference sequence). Trimming took 6 bases from V and 9 from J; bases not matched to a gene: 7. The chain's CDR3 is CASRAPGLAGVEQFF. CDR3 DNA sequence: TGTGCCAGTAGAGCACCGGGACTAGCGGGAGTTGAGCAGTTCTTC.

This chain links TRBV5-1 with TRBJ1-1; D is possibly TRBD1 (6 bases). The germline V gene has CDR1 SGHRS and CDR2 YFSETQ. The CDR3 extends over 14 amino acids. V was cut by 4 bases and J by 2 bases, with 12 bases left in between. The CDR3 loop is CASSRLGQNTEAFF. For the CDR3, the DNA is TGCGCCAGCAGCCGCCTGGGACAAAACACTGAAGCTTTCTTT.

CDR3 region: CASSLRFPSTDTQYF. CDR3 nucleotides: TGTGCCAGCAGCTTACGTTTCCCGAGCACAGATACGCAGTATTTT. The chain links TRBV7-3 to TRBJ2-3; no clear D gene. CDR3 length: 15 amino acids. Germline CDR1 SGHTA, CDR2 FQGTGA. The ends were cut back, 2 bases at V and 0 bases at J, with 9 bases in the middle. Combining the CDR3 with reference TRBV7-3 and TRBJ2-3 gives the whole variable domain GAGVSQTPSNKVTEKGKYVELRCDPISGHTALYWYRQSLGQGPEFLIYFQGTGAADDSGLPNDRFFAVRPEGSVSTLKIQRTERGDSAVYLCASSLRFPSTDTQYFGPGTRLTVL.

This clone was observed once. This rearrangement joins TRBV16 to TRBJ2-5, with a weak D call TRBD2 (6 bases). V lost 7 bases to trimming and J lost 2 bases, with 11 bases between them. Germline V CDR1 and CDR2: KGHSY, FQNENV. The CDR3 has 13 amino acids. The CDR3 loop is CASMRRGQETQYF. DNA for the CDR3: TGTGCCAGCATGAGGCGGGGACAAGAGACCCAGTACTTC.

This chain links TRBV29-1 with TRBJ1-1, with no clear D. Looked up from germline, CDR1 is SQVTM and CDR2 is ANQGSEA. CDR3 length: 13 amino acids. V was pared by 5 bases and J by 0 bases, with 10 bases between. CDR3 sequence reads: CSVRRTMNTEAFF. For the CDR3, the DNA is TGCAGCGTTAGGAGGACCATGAACACTGAAGCTTTCTTT.

This chain joins TRBV5-1 and TRBJ2-7; unclear D gene. With 0 bases removed from V and 3 bases from J, the gap between germline ends came to 7 bases. Germline lookup yields CDR1 SGHRS and CDR2 YFSETQ. There are 13 residues in the CDR3. The CDR3 sequence: CASSLVPNYEQYF. The CDR3 coding sequence is TGCGCCAGCAGCTTGGTGCCGAACTACGAGCAGTACTTC.

This chain links TRBV6-2 or TRBV6-3 with TRBJ2-1; the match to TRBD2 covers 7 bases. The CDR3 has 13 residues. V shed 5 bases and J 8 bases; nucleotides not matched to a gene: 6. CDR1 and CDR2 from the germline V gene are MNHEY and SVGEGT. In DNA, the CDR3 is TGTGCCAGCAGTCCCGGGACTAATCATGAGCAGTTCTTC. Protein sequence: CASSPGTNHEQFF.

The genes are TRBV3-1 (or the pseudogene TRBV3-2) and TRBJ2-1; D remains ambiguous. The germline gives CDR1 LGHDT, CDR2 YNNKEL (reference sequence). The germline V and J ends were trimmed by 2 bases and 4 bases, with 6 bases remaining between them. The CDR3 has 13 residues. In nucleotides, the CDR3 is TGTGCCAGCAGCCAAATATTATACAATGAGCAGTTCTTC. Its protein product is CASSQILYNEQFF.

The rearrangement uses TRBV5-6 and TRBJ2-7; 7 nucleotides agree with TRBD2. Germline trimming cut 0 bases from V and 0 bases from J; bases unmatched to any gene: 3. CDR3 size: 15 residues. Germline CDR1 SGHDT, CDR2 YYEEEE. Here the CDR3 DNA reads TGTGCCAGCAGCTTGGGGCGGGAGAGCTCCTACGAGCAGTACTTC. Translation: CASSLGRESSYEQYF.

The rearrangement links TRBV5-1 to TRBJ2-7, with 10 bases matching TRBD2. The CDR3 is 15 residues long. Unmatched junction bases numbered 6, after V lost 3 bases and J lost 3 bases. Germline lookup yields CDR1 SGHRS and CDR2 YFSETQ. The CDR3 here is CASSSAAGGYYEQYF. CDR3 nucleotide sequence: TGCGCCAGCAGCTCGGCAGCGGGAGGGTACTACGAGCAGTACTTC.

This chain connects TRBV30 to TRBJ2-2, with D maybe TRBD1 (6 bases). CDR3 length equals 15 residues. Trimming took 7 bases from V and 7 from J, leaving 22 bases between them. Germline CDR1 reads GTSNPN; CDR2 reads SVGIG (reference sequence). The CDR3 protein is CASLPPDRPFGELFF. CDR3 coding DNA: TGTGCCTCCTTACCCCCTGACAGGCCCTTCGGGGAGCTGTTTTTT. The full variable domain, completed using reference TRBV30 and TRBJ2-2, is SQTIHQWPATLVQPVGSPLSLECTVEGTSNPNLYWYRQAAGRGLQLLFYSVGIGQISSEVPQNLSASRPQDRQFILSSKKLLLSDSGFYLCASLPPDRPFGELFFGEGSRLTVL.

The V call is TRBV25-1, the J call TRBJ1-2, with 7 positions matching TRBD1. The CDR3 runs 13 residues. Germline CDR1 and CDR2: MGHDK and SYGVNS. Germline trimming cut 7 bases from V and 9 bases from J; bases unmatched to any gene: 11. The CDR3 loop is CASTNAGGSRYTF. The CDR3 nucleotides read TGTGCCAGCACCAACGCAGGGGGGAGTCGCTACACCTTC.

This sequence joins TRBV5-1 and TRBJ1-3; 7 nucleotides match TRBD1. V dropped 0 bases and J dropped 2; count of bases not matched to a gene: 5. The length of the CDR3 is 16 residues. The germline V gene encodes CDR1 SGHRS and CDR2 YFSETQ. For the CDR3, the DNA is TGCGCCAGCAGCTTGGAGAGACAGGGAACTGGAAACACCATATATTTT. The encoded protein is CASSLERQGTGNTIYF.

The chain has TRBV10-3 and TRBJ1-3; D call uncertain. Trimming left V 0 bases short and J 0 bases short, with 9 bases between. The CDR3 consists of 16 residues. Germline V gene data show CDR1 as ENHRY and CDR2 as SYGVKD. CDR3 DNA: TGTGCCATCAGTGAGTCACCGACTATCTCTGGAAACACCATATATTTT. This sequence encodes CAISESPTISGNTIYF.

This chain connects TRBV6-5 to TRBJ1-1, with D maybe TRBD1 (6 bases). The germline V gene encodes CDR1 MNHEY and CDR2 SVGAGI. V was pared by 7 bases and J by 6 bases, with 21 bases between. This CDR3 spans 15 amino acids. Written as DNA, the CDR3 is TGTGCCAGCAAACCCCTGGCAGGGGCCCGTTCTGAAGCTTTCTTT. This gives the protein CASKPLAGARSEAFF.

The chain carries TRBV24-1 and TRBJ2-1; TRBD2 aligns across 8 bases. With 7 bases clipped from V and 9 bases from J, the junction kept 10 bases outside the gene matches. The CDR3 length is 14 residues. From germline, CDR1 is KGHDR and CDR2 SFDVKD. The CDR3 is CATSYRTSRLEQFF. The CDR3 bases are TGTGCCACCAGCTATCGGACTAGCCGACTTGAGCAGTTCTTC.

The V gene is TRBV7-2, the J gene TRBJ1-2, with D unclear. The CDR3 sequence is 12 residues long. In germline, CDR1 is SGHTA, CDR2 FQGNSA. V was shortened by 1 base and J by 8 bases, with 8 bases between the two germline ends. This CDR3 is CASSLVREGYTF. CDR3 nucleotide sequence: TGTGCCAGCAGCTTAGTAAGGGAAGGCTACACCTTC.